This passage covers 20 T cell receptor beta chains from one sample sequenced in a study of blood T cell repertoires in COVID-19. Sequencing used immunoSEQ multiplex PCR; TCRdb keeps in-frame clones, though not all of them. This table has about 210,000 clones, approximately 88% appearing once. The sample comprised PBMCs or T cells enriched from blood (not recorded which). The source is a woman aged 40 to 49 with acute COVID-19.

The gene calls are TRBV29-1 and TRBJ2-7; TRBD2 aligns across 14 bases. The germline CDR1 and CDR2 sequences are SQVTM and ANQGSEA. The CDR3 covers 19 residues. The CDR3 DNA sequence: TGCAGTTGCTCCAGGGGGCTGGGACTAGCGGGAGCTAGGCCGTACGAGCAGTACGTC. Translating gives CSCSRGLGLAGARPYEQYV.

The rearrangement uses TRBV9 and TRBJ1-2, with 7 bases matching TRBD1. The CDR3 covers 13 residues. Germline CDR1 SGDLS, CDR2 YYNGEE. V lost 2 bases, J lost 8 bases, and 6 bases stayed unmatched. CDR3 residues: CASSVTQGSGYTF. The CDR3, as DNA: TGTGCCAGCAGCGTGACACAGGGGAGCGGCTACACCTTC. Variable domain in full (rest from reference TRBV9 and TRBJ1-2): DSGVTQTPKHLITATGQRVTLRCSPRSGDLSVYWYQQSLDQGLQFLIQYYNGEERAKGNILERFSAQQFPDLHSELNLSSLELGDSALYFCASSVTQGSGYTFGSGTRLTVV.

The CDR3 region has the DNA TGTGCCAGCAGCCAGGAGGGCGGGAGTGGGAATACGCAGTATTTT. Translation: CASSQEGGSGNTQYF. The genes are TRBV3-1 (or the pseudogene TRBV3-2) and TRBJ2-3; 7 bases agree with TRBD2. The ends lost 3 bases at V and 7 bases at J; junction bases unmatched: 10. From germline, CDR1 is LGHDT and CDR2 YNNKEL (reference sequence). CDR3 length equals 15 residues.

The chain is built from TRBV7-2 and TRBJ2-1, with 10 bases fitting TRBD2. Per germline, CDR1 SGHTA and CDR2 FQGNSA. The CDR3 consists of 14 residues. With 3 bases clipped from V and 8 bases from J, the junction kept 4 bases outside the gene matches. The CDR3: CASSLERGGYEQFF. The CDR3 DNA reads TGTGCCAGCAGCTTGGAGCGGGGGGGTTATGAGCAGTTCTTC.

The rearrangement links TRBV10-3 to TRBJ1-4; possibly TRBD1 for D (6 bases). Trimming left V 6 bases short and J 4 bases short, with 9 bases between. CDR3 length: 13 amino acids. Germline CDR1 is ENHRY and CDR2 is SYGVKD. CDR3 sequence: CAISRTVNEKLFF. The CDR3 nucleotides are TGTGCCATCAGCCGGACAGTTAATGAAAAACTGTTTTTT.

CDR3 bases: TGTGCCACCAGTAGTCGGTTTGTGGACACCGGGGAGCTGTTTTTT. Protein: CATSSRFVDTGELFF. This chain joins TRBV24-1 and TRBJ2-2; D is unresolved. V gave up 6 bases and J gave up 3 bases, with 13 bases separating them. Germline CDR1 KGHDR, CDR2 SFDVKD. The CDR3 is 15 residues long.

The chain recombines TRBV5-1 with TRBJ1-4; the D is unclear. Trimming cost V 4 bases and J 5 bases, with 12 bases left between them. This CDR3 has 14 amino acids. CDR1 and CDR2 (germline): SGHRS, YFSETQ. CDR3 region: CASSRGGSNEKLFF. In DNA, the CDR3 is TGCGCCAGCAGCCGCGGCGGGTCAAATGAAAAACTGTTTTTT.

This chain connects TRBV7-9 to TRBJ2-1; D remains ambiguous. Germline loops: CDR1 SEHNR, CDR2 FQNEAQ (reference sequence). V lost 7 bases and J lost 0, with 7 bases in between. The CDR3 is made up of 13 amino acids. DNA of the CDR3: TGTGCCAGCACCAGAGACTCCTACAATGAGCAGTTCTTC. Residues: CASTRDSYNEQFF. Filled out from reference TRBV7-9 and TRBJ2-1, the complete variable domain reads DTGVSQNPRHKITKRGQNVTFRCDPISEHNRLYWYRQTLGQGPEFLTYFQNEAQLEKSRLLSDRFSAERPKGSFSTLEIQRTEQGDSAMYLCASTRDSYNEQFFGPGTRLTVL.

CDR3 residues: CASSIYSDQPQHF. For the CDR3, the DNA is TGTGCCAGCAGTATCTACTCTGATCAGCCCCAGCATTTT. The chain employs TRBV2 and TRBJ1-5, with D hard to call. Germline CDR1 reads SNHLY; CDR2 reads FYNNEI. V was clipped by 5 bases and J by 5 bases, with 10 bases between them. This CDR3 is built from 13 residues.

The rearrangement uses TRBV4-2 and TRBJ2-1; unclear D gene. CDR3 length: 13 amino acids. V lost 1 base and J lost 4, with 5 bases in between. The germline V gene has CDR1 LGHNA and CDR2 YNFKEQ. The CDR3 spells CASSQVIYNEQFF. DNA for the CDR3: TGTGCCAGCAGCCAAGTCATTTACAATGAGCAGTTCTTC.

CDR3 sequence: CASRGDSAGSPLHF. The CDR3 region has the DNA TGTGCCAGCAGGGGGGACTCGGCAGGATCACCCCTCCACTTT. This rearrangement joins TRBV7-2 to TRBJ1-6, with D possibly matching TRBD1 (5 bases). The CDR3 totals 14 residues. In germline, CDR1 is SGHTA, CDR2 FQGNSA. Deletions cut 6 bases from V and 10 bases from J, with 16 bases between.

J is TRBJ1-3 and V is TRBV5-1, with TRBD1 matching 9 bases. V lost 5 bases to trimming and J lost 4 bases; unmatched junction nucleotides: 7. Germline-derived CDR1 and CDR2 are SGHRS and YFSETQ. The CDR3 is 15 amino acids. Here the CDR3 reads CASSSDRGSGNTIYF. CDR3 nucleotides: TGCGCCAGCAGTTCTGACAGGGGGTCCGGAAACACCATATATTTT.

This clone was detected only a few times. The chain links TRBV18 to TRBJ2-7; D might be TRBD1 (5 bases). Trimming took 3 bases from V and 7 from J, leaving 10 bases between them. Per the germline V gene, CDR1 is KGHSH and CDR2 is LQKENI. The CDR3 sequence is 12 residues long. For the CDR3, the DNA is TGTGCCAGCTCACCTCAGGGATGGGAGCAGTACTTC. This codes for CASSPQGWEQYF. The full variable domain, rest sourced from reference TRBV18 and TRBJ2-7, is NAGVMQNPRHLVRRRGQEARLRCSPMKGHSHVYWYRQLPEEGLKFMVYLQKENIIDESGMPKERFSAEFPKEGPSILRIQQVVRGDSAAYFCASSPQGWEQYFGPGTRLTVT.

This chain joins TRBV20-1 and TRBJ1-1; the D is unclear. This CDR3 is 10 amino acids long. Between the trimmed V and J ends, which lost 3 bases and 9 bases, there was a span of 8 bases. The germline CDR1 and CDR2 sequences are DFQATT and SNEGSKA (reference sequence). CDR3 DNA sequence: TGCAGTGCTAGGACATTACAAGCTTTCTTT. Its protein is CSARTLQAFF.

This sequence joins TRBV5-1 and TRBJ1-4; 8 bases fit TRBD1. The CDR3 loop spans 15 amino acids. With 4 bases clipped from V and 5 bases from J, the junction kept 7 bases outside the gene matches. CDR1 SGHRS and CDR2 YFSETQ come from the germline V gene. The CDR3: CASSLDRGGNEKLFF. The CDR3 DNA reads as TGCGCCAGCAGCCTAGACAGGGGAGGAAATGAAAAACTGTTTTTT.

The V and J genes are TRBV3-1 (or the pseudogene TRBV3-2) and TRBJ2-3; 11 bases map to TRBD2. In germline, CDR1 is LGHDT, CDR2 YNNKEL (reference sequence). Trimming at V came to 3 bases and at J to 7 bases, leaving 6 bases not matched to a gene. The CDR3 contains 15 residues. CDR3 coding DNA: TGTGCCAGCAGCCAGGGGACTAGCGGACCGAATACGCAGTATTTT. It codes for CASSQGTSGPNTQYF.

The chain uses TRBV10-2 and TRBJ2-7, with 7 bases aligning to TRBD2. CDR3 length: 12 residues. The V gene's germline CDR1 is WSHSY and CDR2 SAAADI. Unmatched junction bases numbered 4, after V lost 4 bases and J lost 7 bases. Here the CDR3 reads CASSVAGEEQYV. The CDR3 nucleotides are TGCGCCAGCAGTGTGGCGGGAGAAGAGCAGTACGTC.

This clone was seen a few times. The V gene is TRBV29-1, the J gene TRBJ2-3; D is unresolved. V was pared by 1 base and J by 0 bases, with 5 bases between. CDR1 is SQVTM and CDR2 is ANQGSEA in the germline V gene. The CDR3 contains 13 residues. The chain's CDR3 is CSVEVQSTDTQYF. CDR3 in DNA: TGCAGCGTTGAAGTCCAAAGCACAGATACGCAGTATTTT.

This clone was seen a single time. This sequence joins TRBV5-1 and TRBJ1-6, with a possible D match to TRBD1 (5 bases). Germline CDR1 and CDR2: SGHRS and YFSETQ. There are 14 residues in the CDR3. V was shortened by 0 bases and J by 10 bases, with 11 bases between the two germline ends. The CDR3 sequence: CASSLVRGNSPLHF. CDR3 coding DNA: TGCGCCAGCAGCTTGGTGCGGGGGAACTCACCCCTCCACTTT.

This chain connects TRBV27 to TRBJ2-3; D unresolved. The CDR3 loop spans 13 amino acids. Germline CDR1 is MNHEY and CDR2 is SMNVEV (reference sequence). The V gene lost 3 bases and the J gene lost 1 base, with 5 bases spanning the gap. The CDR3 bases are TGTGCCAGCAGTTTCCTTCGCACAGATACGCAGTATTTT. As protein: CASSFLRTDTQYF.